The rows below give T cell receptor beta chains drawn from one sample of a study of T cell responses to AZD1222 COVID-19 vaccine. The assay was immunoSEQ multiplex PCR, and TCRdb's table has in-frame clones only and misses some. The repertoire consists of tens of thousands of clones, with roughly 90% occurring once and the leading ten covering about 12%. This material consisted of peripheral blood, taken 28 days after the second AZD1222 dose. All receptors derive from an adult who received the AZD1222 COVID-19 vaccine. Each CDR3 is given with its conserved first and last residue. Each record gives: clone size, D gene, V gene, J gene, CDR3 protein, CDR3 DNA. D genes are given only for firm matches. Size tells how often a clone was seen (once, few, many) or the class of an expanded clone, and some rows leave it out.

once	.	TRBV19	TRBJ1-2	CASSIGAGSVFYGYTF	TGTGCCAGTAGTATAGGGGCTGGCTCTGTCTTCTATGGCTACACCTTC
few	TRBD2	TRBV19	TRBJ2-5	CASSKGLAGGETQYF	TGTGCCAGTAGTAAGGGACTAGCGGGGGGAGAGACCCAGTACTTC
many	.	TRBV18	TRBJ2-7	CASSRQVFPYEQYF	TGTGCCAGCTCACGACAGGTTTTTCCGTACGAGCAGTACTTC
.	TRBD1	TRBV27	TRBJ1-2	CASSRDRVGYGYTF	TGTGCCAGCAGTCGGGACAGGGTGGGCTATGGCTACACCTTC
.	.	TRBV6-5	TRBJ1-6	CASSYFSGDNSPLHF	TGTGCCAGCAGTTACTTTTCTGGGGATAATTCACCCCTCCACTTT
.	.	TRBV25-1	TRBJ2-3	CASSENEGTLDTQYF	TGTGCCAGCAGTGAAAATGAGGGAACTCTGGATACGCAGTATTTT
.	.	TRBV7-3	TRBJ2-1	CASSSGTNEQFF	TGTGCCAGCAGCTCAGGGACGAATGAGCAGTTCTTC
.	.	TRBV28	TRBJ1-2	CASSYKGYTF	TGTGCCAGCAGTTATAAGGGCTACACCTTC
.	TRBD1	TRBV4-2	TRBJ1-4	CASSQSQDRVGEKLFF	TGTGCCAGCAGCCAATCCCAGGACAGGGTGGGTGAAAAACTGTTTTTT
.	.	TRBV7-2	TRBJ2-7	CASSLDPRSYEQYF	TGTGCCAGCAGCTTAGACCCAAGATCCTACGAGCAGTACTTC
.	.	TRBV19	TRBJ2-5	CASSISLRETQYF	TGTGCCAGTAGTATCTCCCTTAGAGAGACCCAGTACTTC
.	.	TRBV4-1	TRBJ2-4	CASSPWTVFESQYQNIQYF	TGCGCCAGCAGCCCCTGGACTGTTTTCGAATCACAGTACCAAAACATTCAGTACTTC
once	TRBD2	TRBV27	TRBJ2-7	CASSPGLAVSYEQYF	TGTGCCAGCAGTCCCGGACTAGCGGTCTCCTACGAGCAGTACTTC
.	TRBD2	TRBV7-2	TRBJ2-5	CASSLRPSGGQETQYF	TGTGCCAGCAGCTTAAGGCCTAGCGGCGGCCAAGAGACCCAGTACTTC
.	.	TRBV12-3/TRBV12-4	TRBJ2-1	CASSPGASREQFF	TGTGCCAGCAGTCCGGGGGCCTCTCGGGAGCAGTTCTTC
.	TRBD1	TRBV7-2	TRBJ2-7	CASSPGQGAHEQYF	TGTGCCAGCAGCCCGGGACAGGGGGCCCACGAGCAGTACTTC
once	.	TRBV20-1	TRBJ1-4	CSARINEKLFF	TGCAGTGCTCGGATAAATGAAAAACTGTTTTTT
.	.	TRBV7-8	TRBJ1-1	CASSLQGEAFF	TGTGCCAGCAGCTTACAGGGAGAGGCTTTCTTT
.	.	TRBV2	TRBJ2-1	CASSADSGDYNEQFF	TGTGCCAGCAGCGCCGACTCTGGGGACTACAATGAGCAGTTCTTC
.	.	TRBV9	TRBJ2-5	CASSVAGTETQYF	TGTGCCAGCAGCGTAGCGGGGACGGAGACCCAGTACTTC
.	.	TRBV10-3	TRBJ1-1	CARIRSGGTEAFF	TGTGCTCGAATAAGGTCGGGTGGCACTGAAGCTTTCTTT
.	.	TRBV5-6	TRBJ2-1	CASSLVGGPKNYNEQFF	TGTGCCAGCAGCTTGGTGGGGGGGCCAAAAAATTACAATGAGCAGTTCTTC